Below, 7 T cell receptor beta chains from the same sample are listed, as sequenced in a study of T cells in Graves' hyperthyroidism and ophthalmopathy (dated by TCRdb to the late 2010s). Receptor amplification or capture employed multiplex PCR. Data came from an Illumina HiSeq 2000. The TCR beta CDR3 regions were amplified from RNA transcripts. For the first round of RT-PCR on the TCR CDR3, the HTBI primer set was used together with the Qiagen OneStep RT-PCR kit. Through fastp at Q25 and MiXCR, TCRdb rebuilt clones from the public reads, retaining in-frame beta chains. For every CDR3 protein sequence, its rows merge into one entry that carries the most common genes and DNA. The sample data list under 250,000 distinct CDR3 sequences, and 17% of these were observed just once. In total, the top ten clones hold 50% of the sample. Sequencing was carried out using blood. The source is a man between 45 and 60 years old with Graves' hyperthyroidism.

This clonotype was seen repeatedly, ten times or more. The chain has TRBV30 and TRBJ2-3; D gene uncertain. CDR1 is GTSNPN, CDR2 SVGIG, per germline (reference sequence). Trimming pared 7 bases from V and 2 bases from J, leaving 13 bases between. This CDR3 is 13 amino acids long. CDR3 nucleotides: TGTGCCTCTACTCAGAGGAACACAGATACGCAGTATTTT. Its translation is CASTQRNTDTQYF.

With respect to this clonotype: One base away lies a much larger clone, so this may be a sequencing read error. This rearrangement joins TRBV12-3 or TRBV12-4 to TRBJ2-1, with D uncertain. The J call may not be correct, given that the DNA end is closer to TRBJ2-7. The CDR3 has 15 residues. CDR3 DNA sequence: TGTGCCAGCGGCATACTACGCACCCTCTACAATGAGCAGTACTTC. Translating gives CASGILRTLYNEQYF.

The chain uses TRBV11-3 and TRBJ2-7; 8 bases line up with TRBD1. Germline V gives CDR1 SGHNT, CDR2 YENEEA. The trim removed 0 bases at V and 5 bases at J, leaving 3 bases unmatched. The CDR3 has 14 amino acids. The CDR3 sequence is CASSLESTGDEQYF. As DNA, the CDR3 is TGTGCCAGCAGCTTAGAGTCGACAGGGGACGAGCAGTACTTC.

This clonotype was recorded at least ten times. The J gene is TRBJ1-5, the V gene TRBV20-1; D remains ambiguous. Between the trimmed V and J ends, which lost 0 bases and 0 bases, there was a span of 9 bases. The CDR3 length is 15 residues. Germline CDR1 and CDR2: DFQATT and SNEGSKA (reference sequence). This CDR3 is CSAREARYSNQPQHF. The CDR3 DNA sequence: TGCAGTGCTAGAGAGGCACGGTATAGCAATCAGCCCCAGCATTTT.

This clonotype was counted many times. The rearrangement links TRBV7-3 to TRBJ2-1, with D tentatively TRBD2 (6 bases). V lost 2 bases, J lost 10 bases, and 21 bases lay in between. CDR1 and CDR2 (germline): SGHTA, FQGTGA. This CDR3 is built from 16 residues. The CDR3 DNA follows: TGTGCCAGCAGCTTAGGTCGGAGTAGCGGAGGGAGGGAGCAGTTCTTC. Its protein product is CASSLGRSSGGREQFF. The complete variable domain, with remaining parts taken from reference TRBV7-3 and TRBJ2-1, reads GAGVSQTPSNKVTEKGKYVELRCDPISGHTALYWYRQSLGQGPEFLIYFQGTGAADDSGLPNDRFFAVRPEGSVSTLKIQRTERGDSAVYLCASSLGRSSGGREQFFGPGTRLTVL.

This clonotype was recorded at least ten times. V usage is TRBV10-3 and J usage is TRBJ2-3; 9 nucleotides agree with TRBD1. Trimming took 0 bases from V and 4 from J; bases not matched to a gene: 11. This CDR3 spans 18 amino acids. CDR1 and CDR2 (germline): ENHRY, SYGVKD. The CDR3 sequence is CAISESRLVTGGSDTQYF. The CDR3 coding sequence is TGTGCCATCAGTGAGTCGCGGTTGGTGACAGGGGGGTCAGATACGCAGTATTTT.

This clonotype is labeled as medium-sized. The rearrangement uses TRBV20-1 and TRBJ2-3; TRBD2 matches 7 bases. After removal of 3 bases from V and 0 bases from J, the junction contained 6 bases not matched to a gene. This CDR3 has 15 residues. Germline V gene lookup returns CDR1 DFQATT and CDR2 SNEGSKA (reference sequence). The DNA of the CDR3 is TGCAGTGCTAGGCCTAGCGGAACTAGCACAGATACGCAGTATTTT. It specifies CSARPSGTSTDTQYF.